Ten or more counts support the clone carrying this T cell receptor beta chain. Its cognate antigen is unknown. The germline gives CDR1 MNHNS, CDR2 SASEGT. CDR3 length equals 15 residues. V was trimmed by 8 bases and J by 0 bases, leaving 14 bases between them. The data stem from a study of human T cells and chemical hapten exposure. On the study more broadly: 2% DPC applied to an approximately 2 cm by approximately 2 cm arm area sensitized donors.

Each CDR3 protein is one row after TCRdb ran MiXCR on the RACE reads. In the table there are roughly 100,000 distinct CDR3 sequences, approximately 11% of which are singletons. Overall study findings and caveats: TCRs exceeding 1 in 1000 frequency stayed unchanged with DPC sensitization.

Time point denoted: patch test 1, 2 weeks after DPC sensitization. Treatment of the sample: therapeutic diphenylcyclopropenone sensitization with weekly scalp DPC. V is TRBV6-1 and J is TRBJ2-1, with no clear D. The sequence was collected from a woman aged 40 to 49 with alopecia areata. Some clones in this sample may be carry-over from other donors' samples. Specimen: whole blood, collected in connection with sensitization to the hapten diphenylcyclopropenone (DPC). The CDR3 coding sequence is TGTGCCAGCCTCGGCGGATGGAGCTCCTACAATGAGCAGTTCTTC. Encoded protein: CASLGGWSSYNEQFF.